Listed below are T cell receptor beta chains from one sample, sequenced in a study of blood T cell repertoires in COVID-19. Only in-frame clones appear in the TCRdb table, and some are missing; sequencing was by immunoSEQ multiplex PCR. The sample comprises more than 450,000 clones, around 90% of which are singletons, and 0.65% to 0.9% rests with the top ten. The material sequenced was PBMCs or T cells enriched from blood (not recorded which). These receptors were collected from a woman aged 18-30 years who had recovered from COVID-19. The CDR3 runs from the conserved cysteine through the conserved F or W. Fields, in order: D gene, J gene, clone size, V gene, CDR3 protein, CDR3 DNA. The D gene is left open where the match is weak. Clone size appears in some rows only: once, few, many, or a class for an expanded clone.

>TRBD1|TRBJ1-4|.|TRBV4-1
CASSQPGQLNEKLFF
TGCGCCAGCAGCCAACCGGGACAGCTTAATGAAAAACTGTTTTTT
>TRBD1|TRBJ2-7|.|TRBV2
CASEQGAAYEQYF
TGTGCCAGCGAACAGGGGGCTGCCTACGAGCAGTACTTC
>.|TRBJ1-1|.|TRBV3-1/TRBV3-2
CASSQIQGSSEAFF
TGTGCCAGCAGCCAGATCCAGGGAAGTAGCGAAGCTTTCTTT
>.|TRBJ2-7|.|TRBV11-3
CASSLSPEDEQYF
TGTGCCAGCAGCTTATCCCCGGAGGACGAGCAGTACTTC
>.|TRBJ2-2|.|TRBV7-8
CASTHTGELFF
TGTGCCAGCACCCATACCGGGGAGCTGTTTTTT
>.|TRBJ1-6|.|TRBV2
CASSEDGVKTSPLHF
TGTGCCAGCAGTGAAGACGGGGTGAAGACTTCACCCCTCCACTTT
>TRBD1|TRBJ1-6|.|TRBV7-8
CASSLGQGGSPLHF
TGTGCCAGCAGCTTAGGGCAGGGGGGTTCACCCCTCCACTTT
>TRBD1|TRBJ1-5|few|TRBV6-1
CASSEAGQGGGSNQPQHF
TGTGCCAGCAGTGAAGCTGGTCAGGGGGGCGGAAGCAATCAGCCCCAGCATTTT
>.|TRBJ2-7|.|TRBV7-9
CASSLDPGLEQYF
TGTGCCAGCAGCTTAGATCCGGGTCTCGAGCAGTACTTC
>TRBD1|TRBJ1-4|.|TRBV5-1
CASSLGDRDQGNEKLFF
TGCGCCAGCAGCTTGGGGGACAGGGATCAGGGTAATGAAAAACTGTTTTTT
>.|TRBJ1-4|.|TRBV9
CASSPHSGPNEKLFF
TGTGCCAGCAGCCCTCATAGCGGGCCGAATGAAAAACTGTTTTTT